The 20 T cell receptor beta chains below all came from one sample that was sequenced in a study of T cells after yellow fever vaccination. One entry per CDR3 protein results from TCRdb running MiXCR on the 5' RACE reads. The sample lists about 300,000 distinct CDR3 sequences, around 6.8% occurring once. The sample in question was PBMCs, obtained 35 to 50 days after the first yellow fever vaccination. The receptors stem from a man between 18 and 35 years old who received the YFV17D yellow fever vaccine.

The chain recombines TRBV7-6 with TRBJ1-1, with a weak D call TRBD1 (5 bases). Trimming cost V 5 bases and J 6 bases, with 16 bases left between them. Looked up from germline, CDR1 is SGHVS and CDR2 is FNYEAQ. This CDR3 spans 14 amino acids. The CDR3 sequence: CASSPDRTRAEAFF. The CDR3 bases are TGTGCCAGCAGCCCCGACAGAACCAGAGCTGAAGCTTTCTTT. The variable domain in full, with the rest retrieved from reference TRBV7-6 and TRBJ1-1, is GAGVSQSPRYKVTKRGQDVALRCDPISGHVSLYWYRQALGQGPEFLTYFNYEAQQDKSGLPNDRFSAERPEGSISTLTIQRTEQRDSAMYRCASSPDRTRAEAFFGQGTRLTVV.

This clonotype has ten or more counts. The chain employs TRBV5-1 and TRBJ2-5; D might be TRBD2 (6 bases). The V and J ends lost 0 bases and 5 bases respectively, with 14 bases between them. The CDR3 has 15 residues. Per the germline V gene, CDR1 is SGHRS and CDR2 is YFSETQ. CDR3 residues: CASSLESVGGETQYF. The CDR3 bases are TGCGCCAGCAGCTTGGAATCGGTAGGAGGGGAGACCCAGTACTTC.

The chain is built from TRBV9 and TRBJ1-1; perhaps TRBD1 as D (6 bases). This CDR3 is built from 15 residues. Trimming left V 3 bases short and J 3 bases short, with 15 bases between. Looked up from germline, CDR1 is SGDLS and CDR2 is YYNGEE. CDR3 sequence reads: CASSEGTRGDTEAFF. The CDR3 nucleotides read TGTGCCAGCAGCGAGGGGACAAGGGGGGACACTGAAGCTTTCTTT.

The V gene is TRBV5-1, the J gene TRBJ2-1; possible D gene TRBD2, 6 bases. The CDR3 has 14 residues. Germline V gene lookup returns CDR1 SGHRS and CDR2 YFSETQ. V lost 7 bases and J 5 bases, leaving 16 bases between the germline ends. The CDR3: CASGLTTRNNEQFF. CDR3 nucleotide sequence: TGCGCCAGCGGCCTGACGACTAGGAACAATGAGCAGTTCTTC.

Here the CDR3 DNA reads TGTGCCAGCAGACCCCCAGCGGGGGAGGAGACCCAGTACTTC. Protein: CASRPPAGEETQYF. The chain links TRBV6-1 to TRBJ2-5, with 8 bases that match TRBD2. Germline V gives CDR1 MNHNS, CDR2 SASEGT. Trimming at V came to 6 bases and at J to 5 bases, leaving 8 bases not matched to a gene. This CDR3 contains 14 residues.

The chain combines TRBV20-1 with TRBJ2-7; 12 nucleotides line up with TRBD1. CDR3 length: 17 amino acids. Trimming removed 5 bases from V and 6 bases from J; junction bases left unmatched: 17. Germline lookup yields CDR1 DFQATT and CDR2 SNEGSKA (reference sequence). In nucleotides, the CDR3 is TGCAGTGCTGGGCAAGTGACTCGGGACAGGGGGCGCAGCGAGCAGTACTTC. This translates into CSAGQVTRDRGRSEQYF.

This clonotype was recorded at least ten times. This chain connects TRBV20-1 to TRBJ2-7, with D unclear. Between the trimmed V and J ends, which lost 1 base and 4 bases, there was a span of 5 bases. Germline V gene sequence: CDR1 DFQATT, CDR2 SNEGSKA (reference sequence). CDR3 length: 11 amino acids. CDR3 DNA: TGCAGTGCTAGAGGCGGATACGAGCAGTACTTC. Amino acid sequence: CSARGGYEQYF.

V and J are TRBV11-2 and TRBJ1-2, with 9 bases that match TRBD1. Germline V CDR1 and CDR2: SGHAT, FQNNGV. V lost 4 bases, J lost 5 bases, and 8 bases stayed unmatched. The CDR3 runs to 15 residues. CDR3: CASSWGDRVIYGYTF. CDR3 in DNA: TGTGCCAGCAGCTGGGGGGACAGGGTGATATATGGCTACACCTTC.

This clonotype was observed a handful of times. The chain recombines TRBV6-2 or TRBV6-3 with TRBJ1-1; a weak D match, TRBD1 (5 bases). From germline, CDR1 is MNHEY and CDR2 SVGEGT. V was shortened by 4 bases and J by 0 bases, with 18 bases between the two germline ends. The CDR3 sequence is 17 residues long. The CDR3 sequence: CASSLSGTAAMNTEAFF. CDR3 coding DNA: TGTGCCAGCAGTTTATCTGGGACTGCCGCCATGAACACTGAAGCTTTCTTT.

This clonotype was recorded a few times. This sequence joins TRBV20-1 and TRBJ2-1; 7 nucleotides agree with TRBD2. This CDR3 contains 14 residues. Germline CDR1 is DFQATT and CDR2 is SNEGSKA (reference sequence). Trimming removed 1 base from V and 2 bases from J; junction bases left unmatched: 2. The CDR3 nucleotides read TGCAGTGCTAGAGGCGGGGGACCCTACAATGAGCAGTTCTTC. This encodes CSARGGGPYNEQFF.

The J gene is TRBJ2-1, the V gene TRBV10-3; TRBD1 matches 9 bases. Germline CDR1 ENHRY, CDR2 SYGVKD. The V gene end was trimmed by 6 bases and the J gene end by 8 bases; junction bases not matched to a gene: 14. The CDR3 consists of 16 residues. The CDR3 loop reads CAISPGQGLGHDEQFF. In DNA, the CDR3 is TGTGCCATCAGCCCGGGACAGGGTTTGGGGCACGATGAGCAGTTCTTC.

The gene calls are TRBV27 and TRBJ2-7; TRBD1 agrees at 10 bases. This CDR3 is 14 amino acids long. V trimming: 4 bases; J trimming: 5 bases; junction bases outside the gene matches: 5. The germline CDR1 and CDR2 sequences are MNHEY and SMNVEV (reference sequence). The CDR3 DNA reads as TGTGCCAGCAGTTCCGGGACAGGGGTCGACGAGCAGTACTTC. Translation gives CASSSGTGVDEQYF.

The table lists this clonotype with a few counts. This rearrangement joins TRBV5-1 to TRBJ2-2; the match to TRBD1 covers 7 bases. CDR1 SGHRS and CDR2 YFSETQ come from the germline V gene. J gave up 4 bases and V 1 base, and 4 bases lay outside the gene matches. CDR3 length equals 15 residues. CDR3 region: CASSLIQGRTGELFF. CDR3 nucleotides: TGCGCCAGCAGCTTGATACAGGGGCGCACCGGGGAGCTGTTTTTT.

This clonotype was seen more than once but under ten times. The chain uses TRBV12-3 or TRBV12-4 and TRBJ1-1, with TRBD1 matching over 7 bases. The CDR3 consists of 12 residues. The trim removed 6 bases at V and 11 bases at J, leaving 9 bases unmatched. CDR3 sequence reads: CASSPTGAKAFF. CDR3 coding DNA: TGTGCCAGCAGCCCCACAGGGGCGAAGGCTTTCTTT.

The V call is TRBV3-1, the J call TRBJ1-1, with 10 nucleotides matching TRBD1. The CDR3 consists of 15 residues. Trimming took 2 bases from V and 11 from J; bases not matched to a gene: 11. Germline lookup yields CDR1 LGHDT and CDR2 YNNKEL (reference sequence). CDR3 bases: TGTGCCAGCAGCCAACCGGGACAGGGGAGCCTCGGGGCTTTCTTT. It translates to CASSQPGQGSLGAFF.

This clonotype occurred a few times. The chain is built from TRBV19 and TRBJ2-3; D remains unclear. This CDR3 spans 14 amino acids. V lost 8 bases and J 2 bases, leaving 14 bases between the germline ends. Germline V gene sequence: CDR1 LNHDA, CDR2 SQIVND (reference sequence). CDR3 sequence reads: CASVSNTYTDTQYF. As DNA, the CDR3 is TGTGCCAGTGTATCGAACACCTACACAGATACGCAGTATTTT.

This clonotype was detected many times. The J gene is TRBJ1-2, the V gene TRBV7-2; possibly TRBD1 for D (6 bases). The CDR3 consists of 13 residues. V shed 5 bases and J shed 3 bases, with 10 bases lying between them. Germline CDR1 is SGHTA and CDR2 is FQGNSA. This chain's CDR3 is CASSLGQYYGYTF. The DNA of the CDR3 is TGTGCCAGCAGCCTCGGACAGTACTATGGCTACACCTTC.

This clonotype was counted only a few times. The V call is TRBV5-1, the J call TRBJ1-4; TRBD1 is a possible D gene (5 bases). V shed 2 bases and J shed 13 bases, with 12 bases lying between them. The CDR3 is 12 amino acids. The V gene's germline CDR1 is SGHRS and CDR2 YFSETQ. The CDR3 protein is CASSFDSQLLFF. The CDR3 nucleotides are TGCGCCAGCAGCTTTGACAGTCAATTACTGTTTTTT.

Only a few counts were recorded for this clonotype. The gene calls are TRBV9 and TRBJ2-7; D unresolved. Deletions cut 2 bases from V and 7 bases from J, with 10 bases between. Germline V gene data show CDR1 as SGDLS and CDR2 as YYNGEE. CDR3 size: 12 residues. CDR3 residues: CASSVPEGEQYF. Written as DNA, the CDR3 is TGTGCCAGCAGCGTTCCCGAAGGGGAGCAGTACTTC.

The chain is built from TRBV10-2 and TRBJ2-3, with D tentatively TRBD1 (5 bases). V lost 7 bases, J lost 2 bases, and 16 bases lay in between. CDR3 length: 15 residues. Germline CDR1 is WSHSY and CDR2 is SAAADI. The CDR3 is CASIPSPTVTDTQYF. In nucleotides, the CDR3 is TGCGCCAGCATACCATCTCCGACAGTCACAGATACGCAGTATTTT.